This TCR beta chain stems from a study of human T cells and chemical hapten exposure. Study overall: Patients had diphenylcyclopropenone applied to the scalp weekly throughout the roughly 25-week study.

This clonotype occurred a few times. TCRdb fed the RACE reads into MiXCR, producing one record per CDR3 protein. The sample lists about 42,000 distinct CDR3 sequences; about 9.6% were seen once. This sample's time point: patch test 2, 6 weeks after DPC sensitization. Treatment denoted: therapeutic diphenylcyclopropenone sensitization with weekly scalp DPC. Sequencing started from total RNA isolated from unfractionated whole blood. This TCR came from a woman in her thirties with alopecia areata. Some clones in this sample may be carry-over from other donors' samples. The source was whole blood, collected in connection with sensitization to the hapten diphenylcyclopropenone (DPC).

Here the CDR3 DNA reads TGTGCCAGCAGCTTAACCCCACAGCCGAATAATTCACCCCTCCACTTT. This sequence encodes CASSLTPQPNNSPLHF. V and J are TRBV7-6 and TRBJ1-6; D gene ambiguous. Germline lookup yields CDR1 SGHVS and CDR2 FNYEAQ. The length of the CDR3 is 16 residues. Deletions cut 2 bases from V and 5 bases from J, with 13 bases between.